Listed here is a single T cell receptor beta chain. Which antigen it targets is not known. Gene designations and germline sequences in this entry are those of the mouse. The read ends 1 residue before the CDR3 terminus; that terminus is restored from the germline J gene. The sample originates from a study of tissue T cells after allogeneic stem cell transplantation (dated by TCRdb to 2022 to 2024). About the study as a whole: TCR beta repertoires were profiled across many tissues obtained from research autopsies of patients with and without GVHD, as well as in mouse models of GVHD. On the human side, the study was prospective and observational, with no blinding or randomization.

The CDR3 runs 14 amino acids, cysteine and phenylalanine included. The DNA has 39 bases, all within the CDR3, and is read from base 1. In the germline V gene, CDR1 corresponds to NNHDY and CDR2 to SYVADS. The V end gives up 5 bases and the J end 0 bases, leaving 2 bases in the junction not matched to a gene. The sample's time point label is to be understood as: mouse harvest day 14 after allogeneic transplant. Mouse grafts consisting of 10^7 T-cell-depleted bone marrow cells combined with 10^6 splenic CD5+ T cells were administered by tail vein injection. Mouse GVHD was modeled in a major MHC-mismatch B6 (H2b) into BALB/c (H2d) model, with tissues profiled at day 7 or 14. On day 7 or 14 post-transplant, mouse tissues and retro-orbital blood were harvested with separate sterile tools for each animal, and livers were flushed before harvest. Before genomic DNA was isolated with the DNeasy Blood & Tissue Kit, mouse tissues were minced with razor blades in buffered saline.

On the study overall, not on this receptor specifically: Within patients, how anatomically similar tissues were was a major factor shaping TCR repertoire composition, regardless of disease or transplant status. Which tissue TCRs were alloreactive or antigen-specific was not determined in the study, and some clones might have been persisting host cells. Only a few T cell clones appeared in more than one patient, yet motif-based clustering showed tissue-specific repertoire signatures that were shared between patients. Sampling depth was acknowledged as a limitation, and the patient cohort was both small and clinically heterogeneous. Blood and spleen T cells captured only a limited portion of the TCR repertoire detected in tissues, in both patients and mice.

Library prep was done by the immunoSEQ multiplex PCR assay. Adaptive Biotechnologies performed TCRbeta CDR3 sequencing at survey depth and reported CDR3 sequences, V/J genes, productive frequency, and template counts. TCR beta CDR3 regions were amplified from genomic DNA rather than RNA. The published analysis was carried out like this. Jensen-Shannon divergence served to quantify pairwise repertoire overlap between tissues, with 0 meaning identical and 1 meaning complete divergence. Based on pairwise JSD values, tissues were grouped by single-linkage agglomerative hierarchical clustering, and the results were shown as dendrograms. GLIPH2 was run on all patient samples with simulation_depth 1000, kmer_min_depth 3 and cdr3_length_cutoff 8, and groups with more than two unique CDR3s were retained. In a standardized tissue-overlap score, Jaccard GLIPH-group overlap across patients was extrapolated to a standard repertoire size of 1000 clones. To look at how diversity was associated with clinical or experimental variables, linear mixed-effect models were used, with tissue treated as a fixed effect and individual treated as a random effect. As stored in TCRdb, this immuneACCESS dataset retains in-frame rearrangements with V and J assigned. A fraction of the clones does not appear; measured against another copy, unresolved V genes explain less than half of the discrepancy, and the remainder lacks a known reason. V and J calls and clone size follow that table, whereas D and trimming were derived from the DNA. The sample profile shows approximately 5,000 clones; around 29% of them were found once. Of the sample, 6.7% falls within the top ten clones.

Sequenced material: skin. The chain joins TRBV13-3 to TRBJ1-5; TRBD1 lines up with 7 middle nucleotides. The sequence was obtained from a female BALB/c mouse given C57BL/6 T cells with graft-versus-host disease after an allogeneic hematopoietic cell transplant. This receptor carries the CDR3 CASRGGHNNQAPLF. CDR3 DNA, as far as it was read: TGTGCCAGCAGAGGGGGCCATAACAACCAGGCTCCGCTT.